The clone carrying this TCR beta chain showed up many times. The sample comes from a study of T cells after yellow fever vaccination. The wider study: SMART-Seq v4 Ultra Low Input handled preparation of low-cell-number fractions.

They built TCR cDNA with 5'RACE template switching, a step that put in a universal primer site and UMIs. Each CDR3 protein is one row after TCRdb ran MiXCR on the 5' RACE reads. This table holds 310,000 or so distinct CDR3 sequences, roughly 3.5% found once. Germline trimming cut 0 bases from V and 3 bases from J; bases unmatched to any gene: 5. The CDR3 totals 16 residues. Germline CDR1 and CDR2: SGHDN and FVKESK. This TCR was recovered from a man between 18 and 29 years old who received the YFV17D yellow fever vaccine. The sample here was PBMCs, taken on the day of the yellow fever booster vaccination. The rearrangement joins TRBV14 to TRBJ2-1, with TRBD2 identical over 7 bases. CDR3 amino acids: CASSQERIAGYNEQFF. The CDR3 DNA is TGTGCCAGCAGCCAAGAAAGAATAGCGGGCTACAATGAGCAGTTCTTC.